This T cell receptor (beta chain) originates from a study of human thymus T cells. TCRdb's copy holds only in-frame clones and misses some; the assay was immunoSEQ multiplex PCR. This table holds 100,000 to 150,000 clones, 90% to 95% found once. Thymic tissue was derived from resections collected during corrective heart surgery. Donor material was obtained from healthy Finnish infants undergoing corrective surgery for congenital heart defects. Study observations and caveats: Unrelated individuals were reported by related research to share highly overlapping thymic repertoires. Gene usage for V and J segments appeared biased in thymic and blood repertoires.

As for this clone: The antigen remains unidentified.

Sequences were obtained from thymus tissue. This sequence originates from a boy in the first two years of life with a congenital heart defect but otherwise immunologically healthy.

The CDR3 spells CSAPCRDEQYF. CDR3 coding DNA: TGCAGTGCCCCTTGCCGGGACGAGCAGTACTTC. This rearrangement joins TRBV20-1 to TRBJ2-7; no clear D gene. V was trimmed by 6 bases and J by 5 bases, leaving 11 bases between them. The CDR3 contains 11 residues. Germline values: CDR1 DFQATT, CDR2 SNEGSKA (reference sequence).